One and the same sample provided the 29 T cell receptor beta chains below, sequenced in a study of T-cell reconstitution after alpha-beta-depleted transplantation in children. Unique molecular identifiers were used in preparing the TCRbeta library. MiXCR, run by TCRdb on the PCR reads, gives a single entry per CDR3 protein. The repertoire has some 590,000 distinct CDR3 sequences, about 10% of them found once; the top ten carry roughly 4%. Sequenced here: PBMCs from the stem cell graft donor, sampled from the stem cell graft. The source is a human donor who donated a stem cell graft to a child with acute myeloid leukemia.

CDR3 sequence: CASSSYRGLGYEQYF. The CDR3 bases are TGTGCCAGCAGCTCCTACAGGGGGCTAGGGTACGAGCAGTACTTC. The chain employs TRBV7-2 and TRBJ2-7, with 9 bases aligning to TRBD1. Trimming at V came to 4 bases and at J to 4 bases, leaving 8 bases not matched to a gene. Germline V lookup: CDR1 SGHTA, CDR2 FQGNSA. This CDR3 has 15 amino acids.

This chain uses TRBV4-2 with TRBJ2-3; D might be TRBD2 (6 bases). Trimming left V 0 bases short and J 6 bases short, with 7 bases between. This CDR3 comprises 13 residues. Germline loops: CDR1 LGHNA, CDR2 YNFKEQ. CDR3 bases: TGTGCCAGCAGCCAAGAGGAGGGGGATACGCAGTATTTT. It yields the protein CASSQEEGDTQYF.

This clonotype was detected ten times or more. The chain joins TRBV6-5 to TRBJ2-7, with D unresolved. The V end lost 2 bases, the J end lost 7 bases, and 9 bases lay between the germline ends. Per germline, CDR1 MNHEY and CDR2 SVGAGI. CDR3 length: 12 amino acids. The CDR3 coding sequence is TGTGCCAGCAGTTACGGGTTGGGAGAGCAGTACTTC. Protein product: CASSYGLGEQYF.

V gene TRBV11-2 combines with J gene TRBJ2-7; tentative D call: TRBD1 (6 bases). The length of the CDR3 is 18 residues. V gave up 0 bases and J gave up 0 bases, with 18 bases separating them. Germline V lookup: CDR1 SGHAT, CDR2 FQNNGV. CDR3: CASSLDPLTGDVSYEQYF. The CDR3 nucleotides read TGTGCCAGCAGCTTAGACCCCCTGACAGGAGATGTCTCCTACGAGCAGTACTTC. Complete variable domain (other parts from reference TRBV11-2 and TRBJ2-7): EAGVAQSPRYKIIEKRQSVAFWCNPISGHATLYWYQQILGQGPKLLIQFQNNGVVDDSQLPKDRFSAERLKGVDSTLKIQPAKLEDSAVYLCASSLDPLTGDVSYEQYFGPGTRLTVT.

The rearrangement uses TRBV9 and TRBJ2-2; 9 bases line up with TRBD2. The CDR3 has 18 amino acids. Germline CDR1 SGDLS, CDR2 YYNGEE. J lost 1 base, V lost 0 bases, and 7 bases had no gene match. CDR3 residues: CASSVVLLAGENTGELFF. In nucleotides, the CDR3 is TGTGCCAGCAGCGTAGTTTTGTTAGCGGGAGAGAACACCGGGGAGCTGTTTTTT.

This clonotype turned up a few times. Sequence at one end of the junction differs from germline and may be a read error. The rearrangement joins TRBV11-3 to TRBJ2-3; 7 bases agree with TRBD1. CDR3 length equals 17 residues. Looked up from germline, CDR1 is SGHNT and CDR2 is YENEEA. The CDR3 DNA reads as TGTGTCAGCAGCTTCTCTGGGACAGCTTCTAGCACAGATACGCAGTATTTT. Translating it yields CVSSFSGTASSTDTQYF.

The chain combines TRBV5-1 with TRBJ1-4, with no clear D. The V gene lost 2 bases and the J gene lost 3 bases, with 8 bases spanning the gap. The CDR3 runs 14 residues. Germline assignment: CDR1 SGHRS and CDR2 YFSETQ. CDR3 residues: CASSLENPNEKLFF. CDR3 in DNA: TGCGCCAGCAGCTTAGAAAATCCTAATGAAAAACTGTTTTTT. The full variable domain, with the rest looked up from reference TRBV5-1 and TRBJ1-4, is KAGVTQTPRYLIKTRGQQVTLSCSPISGHRSVSWYQQTPGQGLQFLFEYFSETQRNKGNFPGRFSGRQFSNSRSEMNVSTLELGDSALYLCASSLENPNEKLFFGSGTQLSVL.

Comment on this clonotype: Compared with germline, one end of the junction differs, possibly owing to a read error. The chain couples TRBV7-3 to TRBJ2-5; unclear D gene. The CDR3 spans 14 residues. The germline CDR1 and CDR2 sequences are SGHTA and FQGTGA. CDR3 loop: CASSLRGSQGTQYF. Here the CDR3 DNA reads TGTGCCAGCAGCTTACGAGGTAGCCAAGGGACCCAGTACTTC.

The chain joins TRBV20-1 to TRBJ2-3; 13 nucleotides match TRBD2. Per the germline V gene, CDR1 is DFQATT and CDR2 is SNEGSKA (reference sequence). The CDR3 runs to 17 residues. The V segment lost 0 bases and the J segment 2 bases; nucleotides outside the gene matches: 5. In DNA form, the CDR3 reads TGCAGTGCTAGAGATTCGGGACTAGCGGGGTTCACAGATACGCAGTATTTT. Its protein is CSARDSGLAGFTDTQYF.

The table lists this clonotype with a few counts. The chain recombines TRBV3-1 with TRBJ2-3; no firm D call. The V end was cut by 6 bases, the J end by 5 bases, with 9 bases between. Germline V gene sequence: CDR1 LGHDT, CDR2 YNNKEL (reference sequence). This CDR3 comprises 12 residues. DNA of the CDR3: TGTGCCAGCAGAATAGCAGGAGATACGCAGTATTTT. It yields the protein CASRIAGDTQYF.

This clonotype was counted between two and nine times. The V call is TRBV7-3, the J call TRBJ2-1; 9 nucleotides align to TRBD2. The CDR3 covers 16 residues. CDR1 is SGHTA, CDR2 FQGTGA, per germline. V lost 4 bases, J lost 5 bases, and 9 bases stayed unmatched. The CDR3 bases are TGTGCCAGCAGCTCTTGGGGGACTAGCAAGAACAATGAGCAGTTCTTC. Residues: CASSSWGTSKNNEQFF.

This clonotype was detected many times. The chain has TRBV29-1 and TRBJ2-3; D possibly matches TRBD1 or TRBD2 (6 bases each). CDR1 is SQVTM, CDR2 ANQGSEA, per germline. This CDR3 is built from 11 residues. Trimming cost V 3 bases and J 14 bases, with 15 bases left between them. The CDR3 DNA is TGCAGCGTTGAGGAAGGGGGGCGGCGGTATTTT. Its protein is CSVEEGGRRYF.

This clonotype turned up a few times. The CDR3 sequence is CASSSIIAGTGGKESPDTQYF. The CDR3 DNA reads as TGTGCCAGCAGCTCTATCATTGCGGGGACAGGGGGAAAGGAATCCCCAGATACGCAGTATTTT. The rearrangement joins TRBV11-3 to TRBJ2-3; 11 nucleotides match TRBD1. V trimming: 4 bases; J trimming: 4 bases; junction bases outside the gene matches: 22. The germline V gene encodes CDR1 SGHNT and CDR2 YENEEA. The CDR3 consists of 21 residues.

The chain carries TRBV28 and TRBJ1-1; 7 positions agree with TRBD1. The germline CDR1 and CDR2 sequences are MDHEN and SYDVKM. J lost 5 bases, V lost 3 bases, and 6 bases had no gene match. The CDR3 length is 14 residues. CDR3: CASSFRGAQTEAFF. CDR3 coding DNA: TGTGCCAGCAGTTTCAGGGGGGCGCAAACTGAAGCTTTCTTT.

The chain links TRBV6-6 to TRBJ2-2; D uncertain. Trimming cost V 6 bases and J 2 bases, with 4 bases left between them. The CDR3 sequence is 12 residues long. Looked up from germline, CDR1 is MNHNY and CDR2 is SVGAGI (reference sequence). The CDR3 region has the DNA TGTGCCAGCAGAATAAACACCGGGGAGCTGTTTTTT. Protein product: CASRINTGELFF.

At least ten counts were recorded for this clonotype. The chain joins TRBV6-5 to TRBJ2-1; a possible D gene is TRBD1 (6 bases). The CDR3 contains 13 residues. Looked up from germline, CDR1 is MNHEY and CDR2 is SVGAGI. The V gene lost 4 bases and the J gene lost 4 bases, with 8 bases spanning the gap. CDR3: CASSWTAYNEQFF. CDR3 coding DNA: TGTGCCAGCAGTTGGACAGCTTACAATGAGCAGTTCTTC.

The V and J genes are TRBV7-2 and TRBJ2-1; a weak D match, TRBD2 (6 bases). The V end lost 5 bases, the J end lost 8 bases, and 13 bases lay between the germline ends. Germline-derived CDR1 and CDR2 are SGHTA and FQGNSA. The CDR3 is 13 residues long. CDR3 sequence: CASSQQRRDEQFF. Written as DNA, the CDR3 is TGTGCCAGCAGCCAGCAAAGGAGGGATGAGCAGTTCTTC.

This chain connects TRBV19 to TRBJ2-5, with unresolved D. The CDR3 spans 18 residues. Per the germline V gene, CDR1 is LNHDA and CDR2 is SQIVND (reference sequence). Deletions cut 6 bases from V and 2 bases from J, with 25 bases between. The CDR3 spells CASSRLGRPAKPQETQYF. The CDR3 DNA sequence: TGTGCCAGTAGCCGTCTAGGAAGGCCAGCGAAACCACAAGAGACCCAGTACTTC.

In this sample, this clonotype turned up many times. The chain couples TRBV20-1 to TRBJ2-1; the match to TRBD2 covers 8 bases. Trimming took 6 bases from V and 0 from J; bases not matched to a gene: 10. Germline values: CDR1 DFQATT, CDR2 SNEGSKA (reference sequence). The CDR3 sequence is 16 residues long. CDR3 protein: CSAGKTSGGSYNEQFF. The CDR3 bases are TGCAGTGCCGGAAAAACTAGCGGAGGCTCCTACAATGAGCAGTTCTTC.

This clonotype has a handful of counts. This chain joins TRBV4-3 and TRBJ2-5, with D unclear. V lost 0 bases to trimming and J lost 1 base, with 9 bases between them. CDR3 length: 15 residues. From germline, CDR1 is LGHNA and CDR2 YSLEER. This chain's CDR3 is CASSQDSRSQETQYF. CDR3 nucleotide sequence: TGCGCCAGCAGCCAAGACTCCAGGTCCCAAGAGACCCAGTACTTC.

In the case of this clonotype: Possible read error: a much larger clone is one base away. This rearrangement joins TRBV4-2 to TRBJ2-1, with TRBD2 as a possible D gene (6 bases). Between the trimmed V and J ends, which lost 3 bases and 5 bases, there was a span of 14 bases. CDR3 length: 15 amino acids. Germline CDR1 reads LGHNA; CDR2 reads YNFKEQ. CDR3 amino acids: CASSHGDTSHNEQFF. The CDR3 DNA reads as TGTGCCAGCAGCCATGGGGATACTAGCCACAATGAGCAGTTCTTC.

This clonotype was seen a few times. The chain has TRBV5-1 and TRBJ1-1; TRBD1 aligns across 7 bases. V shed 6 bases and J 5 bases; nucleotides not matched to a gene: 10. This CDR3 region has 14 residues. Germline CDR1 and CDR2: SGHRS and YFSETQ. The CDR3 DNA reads TGCGCCAGCACCACCGGGGACAGAAGGACTGAAGCTTTCTTT. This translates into CASTTGDRRTEAFF.

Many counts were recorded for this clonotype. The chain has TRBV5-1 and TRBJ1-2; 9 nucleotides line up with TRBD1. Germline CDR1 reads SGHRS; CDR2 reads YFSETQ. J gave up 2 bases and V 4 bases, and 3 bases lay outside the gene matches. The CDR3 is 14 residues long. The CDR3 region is CASSEGTGNYGYTF. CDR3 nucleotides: TGCGCCAGCAGCGAAGGGACAGGGAACTATGGCTACACCTTC.

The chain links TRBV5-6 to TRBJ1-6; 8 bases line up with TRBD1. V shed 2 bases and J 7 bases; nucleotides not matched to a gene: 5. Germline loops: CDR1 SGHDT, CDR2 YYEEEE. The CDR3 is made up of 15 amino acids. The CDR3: CASSFRTGTNSPLHF. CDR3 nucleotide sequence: TGTGCCAGCAGCTTCAGGACAGGGACGAATTCACCCCTCCACTTT. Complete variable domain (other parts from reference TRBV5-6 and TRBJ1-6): DAGVTQSPTHLIKTRGQQVTLRCSPKSGHDTVSWYQQALGQGPQFIFQYYEEEERQRGNFPDRFSGHQFPNYSSELNVNALLLGDSALYLCASSFRTGTNSPLHFGNGTRLTVT.

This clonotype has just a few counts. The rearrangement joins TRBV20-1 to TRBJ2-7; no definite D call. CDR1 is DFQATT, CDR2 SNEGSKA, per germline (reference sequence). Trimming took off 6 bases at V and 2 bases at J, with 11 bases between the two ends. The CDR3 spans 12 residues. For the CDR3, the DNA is TGCAGTGCCCGGCCCGACGCCTACGAGCAGTACTTC. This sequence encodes CSARPDAYEQYF.

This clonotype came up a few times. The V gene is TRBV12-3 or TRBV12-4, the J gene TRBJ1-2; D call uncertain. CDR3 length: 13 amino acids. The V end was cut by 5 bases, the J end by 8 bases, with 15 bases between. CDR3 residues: CASSQLEAGGYTF. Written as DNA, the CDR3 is TGTGCCAGCAGTCAGTTAGAGGCCGGAGGCTACACCTTC.

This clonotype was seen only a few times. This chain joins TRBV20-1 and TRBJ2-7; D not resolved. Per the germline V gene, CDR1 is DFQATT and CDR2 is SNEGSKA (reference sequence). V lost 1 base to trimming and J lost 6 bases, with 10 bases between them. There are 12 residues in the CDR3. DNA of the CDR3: TGCAGTGCTAGAGTTCCCCCTTCCGAGCAGTACTTC. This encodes CSARVPPSEQYF.

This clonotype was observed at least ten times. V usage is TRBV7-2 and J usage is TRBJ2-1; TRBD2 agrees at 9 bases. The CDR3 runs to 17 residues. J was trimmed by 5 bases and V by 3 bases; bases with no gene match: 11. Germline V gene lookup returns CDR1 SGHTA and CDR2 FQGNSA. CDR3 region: CASSFGWLAGGDNEQFF. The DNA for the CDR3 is TGTGCCAGCAGCTTCGGATGGCTCGCGGGAGGGGACAATGAGCAGTTCTTC.

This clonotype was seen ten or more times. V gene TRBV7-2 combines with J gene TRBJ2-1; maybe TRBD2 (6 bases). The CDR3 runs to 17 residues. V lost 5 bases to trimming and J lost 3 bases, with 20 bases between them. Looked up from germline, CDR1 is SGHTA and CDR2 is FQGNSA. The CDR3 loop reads CASSPGMGREDYNEQFF. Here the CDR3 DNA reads TGTGCCAGCAGCCCCGGGATGGGCAGGGAGGACTACAATGAGCAGTTCTTC.